The TCR beta chain under discussion was sequenced for a study of tumor and adjacent non-tumor tissue in lung cancer. Comment on this clonotype: The junction does not match germline at one end; this may be a read error.

The library came from three nested PCR rounds adapted from ARM-PCR protocols. TCRdb reprocessed the multiplex PCR reads with MiXCR, giving one entry per CDR3 protein. The table includes around 100,000 distinct CDR3 sequences, about 62% detected once. This sample's RNA came from whole unsorted tissue. Distant lung tissue was collected more than 3 cm away from the tumor edge. CDR1 is SQVTM, CDR2 ANQGSEA, per germline. This CDR3 spans 14 amino acids. The sequence came from a man aged 25-40 years with non-small cell lung cancer. V and J are TRBV29-1 and TRBJ2-7, with D possibly TRBD2 on 6 matching bases. Sequencing was done on a sample of distant non-tumor lung tissue. CDR3 DNA: TGCAGCGTCCTAGGACGGCAGGGAGGATACAAGCAGCACTTC. This gives the protein CSVLGRQGGYKQHF.